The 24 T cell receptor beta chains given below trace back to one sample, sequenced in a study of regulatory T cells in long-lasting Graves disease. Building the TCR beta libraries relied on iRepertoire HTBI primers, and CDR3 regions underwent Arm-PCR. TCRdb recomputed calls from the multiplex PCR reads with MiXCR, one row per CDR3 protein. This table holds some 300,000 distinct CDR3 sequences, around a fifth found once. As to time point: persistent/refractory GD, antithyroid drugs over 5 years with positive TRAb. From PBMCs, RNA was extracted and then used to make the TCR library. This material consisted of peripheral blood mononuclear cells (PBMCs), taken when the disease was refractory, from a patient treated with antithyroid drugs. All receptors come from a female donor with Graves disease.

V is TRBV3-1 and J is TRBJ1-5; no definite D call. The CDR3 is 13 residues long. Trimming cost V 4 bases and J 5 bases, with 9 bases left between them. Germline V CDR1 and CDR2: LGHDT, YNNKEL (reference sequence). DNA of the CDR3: TGTGCCAGCAGCCGAGGACGCTATCAGCCCCAGCATTTT. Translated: CASSRGRYQPQHF.

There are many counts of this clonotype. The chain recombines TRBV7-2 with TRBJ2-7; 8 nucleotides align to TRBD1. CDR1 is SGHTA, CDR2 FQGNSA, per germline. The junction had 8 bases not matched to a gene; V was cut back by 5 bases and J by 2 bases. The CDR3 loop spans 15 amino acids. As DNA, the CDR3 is TGTGCCAGCAGCACCCGGACAGGGAGACCCTACGAGCAGTACTTC. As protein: CASSTRTGRPYEQYF.

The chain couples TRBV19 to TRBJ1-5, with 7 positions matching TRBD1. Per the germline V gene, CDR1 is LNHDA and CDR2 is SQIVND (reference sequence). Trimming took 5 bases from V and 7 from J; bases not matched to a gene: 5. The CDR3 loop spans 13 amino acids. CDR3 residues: CASSQGDVQPQHF. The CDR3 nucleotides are TGTGCCAGTAGTCAGGGGGACGTACAGCCCCAGCATTTT.

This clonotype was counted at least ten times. DNA of the CDR3: TGTGCCAGCAGGACCCTTTCGGCGGGGGCGTGGGGCGAGCAGTACTTC. Protein: CASRTLSAGAWGEQYF. The chain employs TRBV6-2 or TRBV6-3 and TRBJ2-7; a possible D gene is TRBD2 (7 bases). Germline V gene lookup returns CDR1 MNHEY and CDR2 SVGEGT. The CDR3 is 16 amino acids. Trimming took off 6 bases at V and 6 bases at J, with 24 bases between the two ends.

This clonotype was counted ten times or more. The CDR3 DNA follows: TGTGCCAGCACCCGGACGAGGGCGGATGAAAAACTGTTTTTT. It yields the protein CASTRTRADEKLFF. The chain is built from TRBV28 and TRBJ1-4; D gene ambiguous. Germline CDR1 reads MDHEN; CDR2 reads SYDVKM. V lost 7 bases, J lost 6 bases, and 15 bases lay in between. The CDR3 sequence is 14 residues long.

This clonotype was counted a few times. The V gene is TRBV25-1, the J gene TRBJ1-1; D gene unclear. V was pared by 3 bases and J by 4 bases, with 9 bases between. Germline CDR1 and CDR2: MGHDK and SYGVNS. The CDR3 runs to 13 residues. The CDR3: CASSDRRSTEAFF. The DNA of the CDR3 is TGTGCCAGCAGTGACAGGAGGAGCACTGAAGCTTTCTTT.

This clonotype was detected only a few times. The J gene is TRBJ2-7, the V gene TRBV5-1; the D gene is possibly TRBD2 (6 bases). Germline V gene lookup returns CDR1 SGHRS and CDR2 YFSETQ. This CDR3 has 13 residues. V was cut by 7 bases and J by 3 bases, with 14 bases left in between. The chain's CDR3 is CASGSGGVYEQYF. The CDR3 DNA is TGCGCCAGCGGGTCAGGCGGGGTCTACGAGCAGTACTTC.

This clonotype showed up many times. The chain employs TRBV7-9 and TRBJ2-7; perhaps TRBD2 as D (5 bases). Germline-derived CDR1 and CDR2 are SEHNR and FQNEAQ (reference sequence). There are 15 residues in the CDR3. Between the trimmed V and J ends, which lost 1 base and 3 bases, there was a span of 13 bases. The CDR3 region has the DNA TGTGCCAGCAGCTTAGGCGGATCCGGGATCTACGAGCAGTACTTC. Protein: CASSLGGSGIYEQYF.

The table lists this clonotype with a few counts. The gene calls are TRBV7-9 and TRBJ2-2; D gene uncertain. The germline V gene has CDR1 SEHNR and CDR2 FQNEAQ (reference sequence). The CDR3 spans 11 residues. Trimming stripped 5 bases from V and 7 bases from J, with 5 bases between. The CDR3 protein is CASSGIGELFF. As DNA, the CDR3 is TGTGCCAGCAGCGGGATCGGGGAGCTGTTTTTT.

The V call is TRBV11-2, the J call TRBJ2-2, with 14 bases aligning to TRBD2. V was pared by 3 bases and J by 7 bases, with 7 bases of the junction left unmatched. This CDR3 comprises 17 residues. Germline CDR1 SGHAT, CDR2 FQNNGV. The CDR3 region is CASSLPGLAGAHGELFF. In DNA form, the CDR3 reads TGTGCCAGCAGCTTGCCGGGACTAGCGGGAGCTCACGGGGAGCTGTTTTTT.

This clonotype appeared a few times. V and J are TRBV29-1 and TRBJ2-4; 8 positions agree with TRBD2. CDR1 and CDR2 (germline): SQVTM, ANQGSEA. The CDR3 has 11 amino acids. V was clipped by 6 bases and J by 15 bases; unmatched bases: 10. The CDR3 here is CSVEHGTSVYF. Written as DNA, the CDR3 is TGCAGCGTAGAGCACGGGACTAGTGTGTACTTC.

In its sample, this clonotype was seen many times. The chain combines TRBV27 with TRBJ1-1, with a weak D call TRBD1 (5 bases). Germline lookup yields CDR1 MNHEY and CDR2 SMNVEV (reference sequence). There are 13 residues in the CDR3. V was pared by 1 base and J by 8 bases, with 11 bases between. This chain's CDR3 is CASSLLMDMEAFF. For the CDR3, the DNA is TGTGCCAGCAGTTTATTGATGGACATGGAAGCTTTCTTT.

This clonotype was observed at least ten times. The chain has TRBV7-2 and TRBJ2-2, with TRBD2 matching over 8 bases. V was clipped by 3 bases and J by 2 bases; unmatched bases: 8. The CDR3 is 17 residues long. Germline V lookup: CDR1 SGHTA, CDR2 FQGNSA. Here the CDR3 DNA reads TGTGCCAGCAGCTTTACGAGACTAGCGATTAACACCGGGGAGCTGTTTTTT. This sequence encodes CASSFTRLAINTGELFF.

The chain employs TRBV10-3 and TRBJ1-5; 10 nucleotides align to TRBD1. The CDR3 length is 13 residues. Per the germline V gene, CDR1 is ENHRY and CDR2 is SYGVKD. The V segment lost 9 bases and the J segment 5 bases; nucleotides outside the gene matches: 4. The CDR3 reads CAIKGQGDQPQHF. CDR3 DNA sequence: TGTGCCATAAAAGGACAGGGGGATCAGCCCCAGCATTTT.

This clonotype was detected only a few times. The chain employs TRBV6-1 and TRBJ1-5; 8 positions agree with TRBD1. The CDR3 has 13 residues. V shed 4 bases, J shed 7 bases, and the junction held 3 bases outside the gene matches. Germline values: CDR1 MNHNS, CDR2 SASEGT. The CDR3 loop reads CASSGTGSQPQHF. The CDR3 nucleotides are TGTGCCAGCAGTGGGACAGGGTCGCAGCCCCAGCATTTT.

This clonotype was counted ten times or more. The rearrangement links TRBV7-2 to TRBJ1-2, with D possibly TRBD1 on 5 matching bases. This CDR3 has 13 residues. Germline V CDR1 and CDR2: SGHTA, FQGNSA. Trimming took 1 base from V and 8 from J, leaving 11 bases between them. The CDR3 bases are TGTGCCAGCAGCTTAGAGGCGGGGGTAGGCTACACCTTC. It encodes CASSLEAGVGYTF.

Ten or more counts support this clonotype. The CDR3 here is CASSRDRANQPQHF. The CDR3 nucleotides are TGTGCCAGCAGCAGGGACAGGGCGAATCAGCCCCAGCATTTT. The V gene is TRBV27, the J gene TRBJ1-5, with TRBD1 matching 9 bases. The CDR3 contains 14 residues. The V gene end was trimmed by 6 bases and the J gene end by 4 bases; junction bases not matched to a gene: 4. Germline V gene sequence: CDR1 MNHEY, CDR2 SMNVEV (reference sequence).

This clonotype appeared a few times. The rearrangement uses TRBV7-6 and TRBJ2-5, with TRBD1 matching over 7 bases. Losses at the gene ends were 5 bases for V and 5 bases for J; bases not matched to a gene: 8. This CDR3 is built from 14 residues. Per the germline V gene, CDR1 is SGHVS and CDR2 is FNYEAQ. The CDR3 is CASSPLDRVETQYF. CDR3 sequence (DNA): TGTGCCAGCAGCCCCTTAGACAGGGTCGAGACCCAGTACTTC.

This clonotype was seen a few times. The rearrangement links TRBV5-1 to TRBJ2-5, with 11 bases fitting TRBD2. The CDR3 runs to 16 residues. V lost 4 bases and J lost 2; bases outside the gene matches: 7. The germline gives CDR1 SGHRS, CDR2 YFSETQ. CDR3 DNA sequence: TGCGCCAGCAGCGGGGGAGGACTAGCGGGTCAAGAGACCCAGTACTTC. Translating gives CASSGGGLAGQETQYF.

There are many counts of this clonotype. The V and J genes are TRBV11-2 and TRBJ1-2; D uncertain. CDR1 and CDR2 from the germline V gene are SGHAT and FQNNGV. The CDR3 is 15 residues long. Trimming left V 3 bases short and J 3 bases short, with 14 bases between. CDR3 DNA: TGTGCCAGCAGCTTCTTAGTCGGAGACTACTATGGCTACACCTTC. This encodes CASSFLVGDYYGYTF.

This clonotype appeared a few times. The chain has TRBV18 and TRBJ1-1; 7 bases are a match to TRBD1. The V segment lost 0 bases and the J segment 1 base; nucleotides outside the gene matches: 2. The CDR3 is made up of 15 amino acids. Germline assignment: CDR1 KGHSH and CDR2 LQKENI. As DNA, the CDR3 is TGTGCCAGCTCACCACCAACAGGGGCGAACACTGAAGCTTTCTTT. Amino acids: CASSPPTGANTEAFF.

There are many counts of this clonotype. CDR3 loop: CASSVNEKLFF. Written as DNA, the CDR3 is TGTGCCAGCAGCGTGAATGAAAAACTGTTTTTT. The chain links TRBV2 to TRBJ1-4; the D is unclear. V lost 6 bases and J 5 bases, leaving 4 bases between the germline ends. The germline V gene encodes CDR1 SNHLY and CDR2 FYNNEI. The CDR3 runs 11 residues.

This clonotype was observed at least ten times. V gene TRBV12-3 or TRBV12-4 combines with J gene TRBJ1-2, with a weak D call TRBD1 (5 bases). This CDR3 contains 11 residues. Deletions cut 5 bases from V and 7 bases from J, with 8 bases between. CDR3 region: CASSKQVGYTF. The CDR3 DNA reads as TGTGCCAGCAGTAAACAGGTTGGCTACACCTTC.

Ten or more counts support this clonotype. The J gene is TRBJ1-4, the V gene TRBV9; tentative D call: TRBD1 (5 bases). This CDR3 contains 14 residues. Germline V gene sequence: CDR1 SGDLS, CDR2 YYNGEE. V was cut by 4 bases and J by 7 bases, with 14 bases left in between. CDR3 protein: CASSRDLSGEKLFF. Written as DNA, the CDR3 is TGTGCCAGCAGCCGGGACCTGAGTGGTGAAAAACTGTTTTTT.